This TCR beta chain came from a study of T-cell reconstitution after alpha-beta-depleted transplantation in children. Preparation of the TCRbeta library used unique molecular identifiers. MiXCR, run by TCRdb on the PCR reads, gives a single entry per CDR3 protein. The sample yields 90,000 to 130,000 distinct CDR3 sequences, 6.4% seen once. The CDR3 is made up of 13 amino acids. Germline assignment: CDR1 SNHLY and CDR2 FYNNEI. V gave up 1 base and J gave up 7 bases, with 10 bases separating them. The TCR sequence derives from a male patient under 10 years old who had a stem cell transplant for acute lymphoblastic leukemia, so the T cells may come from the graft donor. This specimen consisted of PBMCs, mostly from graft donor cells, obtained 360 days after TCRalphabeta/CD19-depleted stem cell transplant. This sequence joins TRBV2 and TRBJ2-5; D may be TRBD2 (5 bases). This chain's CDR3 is CASSEGEGGTQYF. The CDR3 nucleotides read TGTGCCAGCAGTGAAGGGGAAGGAGGGACCCAGTACTTC.